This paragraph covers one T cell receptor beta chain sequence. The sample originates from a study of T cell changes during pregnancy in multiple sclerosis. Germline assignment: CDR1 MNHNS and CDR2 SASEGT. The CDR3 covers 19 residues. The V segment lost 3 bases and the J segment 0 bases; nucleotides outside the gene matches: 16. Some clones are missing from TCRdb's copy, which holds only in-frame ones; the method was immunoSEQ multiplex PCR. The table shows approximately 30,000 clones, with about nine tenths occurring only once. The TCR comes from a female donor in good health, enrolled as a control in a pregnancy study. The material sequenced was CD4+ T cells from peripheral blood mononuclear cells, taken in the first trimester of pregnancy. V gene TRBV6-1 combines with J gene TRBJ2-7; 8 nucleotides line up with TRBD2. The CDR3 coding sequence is TGTGCCAGCAGTGATATTTTGGGGTGGCGGGAGGTTCACTCCTACGAGCAGTACTTC. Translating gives CASSDILGWREVHSYEQYF.